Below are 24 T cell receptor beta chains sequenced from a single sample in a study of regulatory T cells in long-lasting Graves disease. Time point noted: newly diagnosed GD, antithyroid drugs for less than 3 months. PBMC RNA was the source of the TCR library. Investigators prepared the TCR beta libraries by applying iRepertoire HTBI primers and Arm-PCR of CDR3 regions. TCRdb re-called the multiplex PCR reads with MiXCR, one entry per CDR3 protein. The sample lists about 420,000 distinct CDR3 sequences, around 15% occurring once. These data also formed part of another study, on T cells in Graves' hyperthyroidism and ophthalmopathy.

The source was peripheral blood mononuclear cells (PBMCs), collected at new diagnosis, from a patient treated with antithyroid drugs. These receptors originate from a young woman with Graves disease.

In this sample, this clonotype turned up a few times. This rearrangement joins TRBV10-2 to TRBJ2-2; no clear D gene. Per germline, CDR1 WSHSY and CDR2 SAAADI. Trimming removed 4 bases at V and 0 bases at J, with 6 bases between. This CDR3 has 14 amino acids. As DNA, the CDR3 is TGCGCCAGCAGTGCTCTTCCGAACACCGGGGAGCTGTTTTTT. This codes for CASSALPNTGELFF.

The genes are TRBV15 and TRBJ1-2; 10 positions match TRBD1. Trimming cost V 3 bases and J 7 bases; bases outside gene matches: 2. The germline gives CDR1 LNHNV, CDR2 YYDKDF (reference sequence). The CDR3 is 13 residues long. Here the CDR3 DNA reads TGTGCCACCAGCAGGGGACAGGGGTCTGGCTACACCTTC. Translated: CATSRGQGSGYTF.

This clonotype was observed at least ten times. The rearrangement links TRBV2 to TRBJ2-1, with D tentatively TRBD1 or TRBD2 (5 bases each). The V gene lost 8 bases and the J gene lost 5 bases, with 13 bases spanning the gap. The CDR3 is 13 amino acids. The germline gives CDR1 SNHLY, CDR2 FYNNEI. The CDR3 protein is CASVSGTNNEQFF. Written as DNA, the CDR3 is TGTGCCAGCGTATCCGGGACCAACAATGAGCAGTTCTTC.

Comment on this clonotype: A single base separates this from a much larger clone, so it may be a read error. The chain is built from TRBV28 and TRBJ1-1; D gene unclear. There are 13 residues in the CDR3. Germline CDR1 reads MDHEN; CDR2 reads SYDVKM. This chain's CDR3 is CTSSFKAPLRAFF. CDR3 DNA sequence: TGTACCAGCAGCTTTAAGGCGCCTTTGCGGGCTTTCTTT. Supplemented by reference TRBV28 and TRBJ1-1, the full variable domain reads DVKVTQSSRYLVKRTGEKVFLECVQDMDHENMFWYRQDPGLGLRLIYFSYDVKMKEKGDIPEGYSVSREKKERFSLILESASTNQTSMYLCTSSFKAPLRAFFGQGTRLTVV.

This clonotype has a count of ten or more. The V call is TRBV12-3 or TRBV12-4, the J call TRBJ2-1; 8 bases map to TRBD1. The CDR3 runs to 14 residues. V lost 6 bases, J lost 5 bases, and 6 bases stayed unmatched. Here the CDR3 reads CASSPDRADNEQFF. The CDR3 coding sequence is TGTGCCAGCAGCCCGGACAGGGCGGACAATGAGCAGTTCTTC.

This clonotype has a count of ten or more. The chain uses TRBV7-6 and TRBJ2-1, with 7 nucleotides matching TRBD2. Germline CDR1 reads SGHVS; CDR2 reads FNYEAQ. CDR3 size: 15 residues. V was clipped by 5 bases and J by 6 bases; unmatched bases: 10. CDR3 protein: CASSEGLVGSNEQFF. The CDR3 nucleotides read TGTGCCAGCAGCGAAGGACTAGTTGGGTCCAATGAGCAGTTCTTC. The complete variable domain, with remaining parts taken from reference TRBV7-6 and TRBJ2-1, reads GAGVSQSPRYKVTKRGQDVALRCDPISGHVSLYWYRQALGQGPEFLTYFNYEAQQDKSGLPNDRFSAERPEGSISTLTIQRTEQRDSAMYRCASSEGLVGSNEQFFGPGTRLTVL.

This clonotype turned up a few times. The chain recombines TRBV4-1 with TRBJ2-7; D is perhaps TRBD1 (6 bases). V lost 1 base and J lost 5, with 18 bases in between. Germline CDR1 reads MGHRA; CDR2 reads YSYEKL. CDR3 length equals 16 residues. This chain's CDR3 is CASSQAVTGNWDEQYF. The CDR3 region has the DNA TGCGCCAGCAGCCAAGCGGTCACAGGGAATTGGGACGAGCAGTACTTC.

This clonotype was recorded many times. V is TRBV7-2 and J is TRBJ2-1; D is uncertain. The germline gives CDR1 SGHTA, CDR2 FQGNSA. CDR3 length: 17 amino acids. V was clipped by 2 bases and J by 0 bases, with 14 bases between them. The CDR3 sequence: CASSLLPRSSSYNEQFF. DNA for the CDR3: TGTGCCAGCAGCTTACTCCCGCGGTCGAGCTCCTACAATGAGCAGTTCTTC. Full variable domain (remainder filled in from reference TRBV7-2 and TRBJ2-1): GAGVSQSPSNKVTEKGKDVELRCDPISGHTALYWYRQSLGQGLEFLIYFQGNSAPDKSGLPSDRFSAERTGGSVSTLTIQRTQQEDSAVYLCASSLLPRSSSYNEQFFGPGTRLTVL.

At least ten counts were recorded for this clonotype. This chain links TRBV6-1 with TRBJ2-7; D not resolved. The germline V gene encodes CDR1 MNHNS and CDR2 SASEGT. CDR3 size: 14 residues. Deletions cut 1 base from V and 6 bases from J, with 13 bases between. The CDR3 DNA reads TGTGCCAGCAGTGAAGTTCGGCAGTTGGGCGAGCAGTACTTC. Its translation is CASSEVRQLGEQYF.

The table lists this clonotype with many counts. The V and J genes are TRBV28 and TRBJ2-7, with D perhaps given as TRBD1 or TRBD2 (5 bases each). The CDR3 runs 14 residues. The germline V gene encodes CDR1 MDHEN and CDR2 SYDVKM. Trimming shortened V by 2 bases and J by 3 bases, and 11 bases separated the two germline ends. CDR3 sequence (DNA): TGTGCCAGCAGTTTACCGGGAACAGGCTACGAGCAGTACTTC. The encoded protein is CASSLPGTGYEQYF.

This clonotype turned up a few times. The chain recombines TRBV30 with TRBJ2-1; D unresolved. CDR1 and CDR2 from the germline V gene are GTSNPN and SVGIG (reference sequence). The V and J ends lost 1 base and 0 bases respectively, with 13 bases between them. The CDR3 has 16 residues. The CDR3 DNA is TGTGCCTGGAGTGCCCCAAGCGTGAGCTCCTACAATGAGCAGTTCTTC. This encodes CAWSAPSVSSYNEQFF.

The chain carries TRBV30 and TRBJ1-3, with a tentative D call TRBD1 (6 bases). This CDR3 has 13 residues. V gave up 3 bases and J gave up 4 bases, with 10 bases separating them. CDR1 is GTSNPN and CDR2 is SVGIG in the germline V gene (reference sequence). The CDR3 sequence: CAWRPGGGNTIYF. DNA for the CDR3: TGTGCCTGGAGGCCCGGGGGCGGAAACACCATATATTTT.

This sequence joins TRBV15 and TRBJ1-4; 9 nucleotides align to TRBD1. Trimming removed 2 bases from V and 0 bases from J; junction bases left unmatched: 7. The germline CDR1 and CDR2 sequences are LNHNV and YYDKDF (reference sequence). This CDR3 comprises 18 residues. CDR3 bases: TGTGCCACCAGCAGAACCCAGGGACAGGGAGCAACTAATGAAAAACTGTTTTTT. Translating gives CATSRTQGQGATNEKLFF.

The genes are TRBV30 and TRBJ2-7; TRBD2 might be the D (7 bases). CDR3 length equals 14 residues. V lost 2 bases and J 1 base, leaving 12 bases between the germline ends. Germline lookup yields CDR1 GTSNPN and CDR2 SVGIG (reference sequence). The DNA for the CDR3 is TGTGCCTGGAGTCACAGGGAGGGGTCCTACGAGCAGTACTTC. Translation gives CAWSHREGSYEQYF.

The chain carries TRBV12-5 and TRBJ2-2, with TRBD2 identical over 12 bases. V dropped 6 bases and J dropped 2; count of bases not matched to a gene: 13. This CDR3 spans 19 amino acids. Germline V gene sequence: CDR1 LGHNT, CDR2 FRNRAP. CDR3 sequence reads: CASGPGEVGLAGNTGELFF. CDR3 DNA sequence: TGTGCTAGTGGCCCGGGGGAGGTAGGACTAGCGGGAAACACCGGGGAGCTGTTTTTT.

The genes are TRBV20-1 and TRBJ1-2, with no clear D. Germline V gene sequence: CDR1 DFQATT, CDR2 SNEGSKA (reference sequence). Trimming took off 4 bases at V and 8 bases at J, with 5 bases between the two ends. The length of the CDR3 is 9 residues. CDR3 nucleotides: TGCAGTGCTATGGGGGGCTACACCTTC. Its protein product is CSAMGGYTF.

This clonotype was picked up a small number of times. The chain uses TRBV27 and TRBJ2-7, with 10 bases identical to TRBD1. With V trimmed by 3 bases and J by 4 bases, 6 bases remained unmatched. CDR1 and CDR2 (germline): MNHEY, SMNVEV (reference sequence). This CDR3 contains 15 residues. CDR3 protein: CASSLTGGLDYEQYF. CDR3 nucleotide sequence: TGTGCCAGCAGTTTGACAGGGGGCCTGGATTACGAGCAGTACTTC.

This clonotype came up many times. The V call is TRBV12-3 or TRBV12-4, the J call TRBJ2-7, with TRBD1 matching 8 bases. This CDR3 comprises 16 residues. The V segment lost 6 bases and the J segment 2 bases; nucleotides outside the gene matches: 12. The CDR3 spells CASSPTRAGQAYEQYF. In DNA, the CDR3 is TGTGCCAGCAGCCCTACCAGGGCGGGACAGGCCTACGAGCAGTACTTC.

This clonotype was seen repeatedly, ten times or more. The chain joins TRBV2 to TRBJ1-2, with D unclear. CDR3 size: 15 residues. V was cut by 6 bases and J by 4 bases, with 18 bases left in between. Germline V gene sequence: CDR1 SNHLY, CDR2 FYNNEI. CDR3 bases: TGTGCCAGCAGGGTGAGGGAACTCTACCGCTATGGCTACACCTTC. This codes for CASRVRELYRYGYTF.

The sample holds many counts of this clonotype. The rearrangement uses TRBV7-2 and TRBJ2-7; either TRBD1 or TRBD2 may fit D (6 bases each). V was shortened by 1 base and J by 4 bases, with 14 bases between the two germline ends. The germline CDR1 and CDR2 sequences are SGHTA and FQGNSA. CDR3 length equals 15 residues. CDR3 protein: CASSLVPGGRYEQYF. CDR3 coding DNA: TGTGCCAGCAGCTTAGTGCCCGGGGGCCGGTACGAGCAGTACTTC.

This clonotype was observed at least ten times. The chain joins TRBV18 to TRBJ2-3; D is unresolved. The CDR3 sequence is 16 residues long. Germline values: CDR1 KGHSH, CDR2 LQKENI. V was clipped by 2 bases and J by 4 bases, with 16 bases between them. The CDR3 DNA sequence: TGTGCCAGCTCACCAAAAATTACTCGCAGCGCAGATACGCAGTATTTT. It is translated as CASSPKITRSADTQYF.

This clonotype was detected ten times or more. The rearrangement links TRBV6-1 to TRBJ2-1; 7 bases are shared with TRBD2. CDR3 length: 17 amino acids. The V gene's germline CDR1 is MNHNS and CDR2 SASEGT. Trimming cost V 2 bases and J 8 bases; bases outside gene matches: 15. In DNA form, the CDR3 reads TGTGCCAGCAGTGAATGGCTCCGGGGGTATCGGGGGGATGAGCAGTTCTTC. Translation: CASSEWLRGYRGDEQFF.

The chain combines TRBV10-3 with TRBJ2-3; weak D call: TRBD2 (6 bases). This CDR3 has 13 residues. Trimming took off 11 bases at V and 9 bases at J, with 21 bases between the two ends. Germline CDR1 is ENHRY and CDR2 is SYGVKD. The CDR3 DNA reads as TGTGCCTCTGCCGGCGGGGATACTCAAACGCAGTATTTT. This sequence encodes CASAGGDTQTQYF.

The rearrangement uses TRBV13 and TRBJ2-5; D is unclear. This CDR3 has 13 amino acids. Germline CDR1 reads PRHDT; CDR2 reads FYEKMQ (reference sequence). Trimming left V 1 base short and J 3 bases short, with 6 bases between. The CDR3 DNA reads TGTGCCAGCAGCTTAGTTACGGAAGAGACCCAGTACTTC. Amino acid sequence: CASSLVTEETQYF.